These T cell receptor beta chains were read from a single sample in a study of blood T cell repertoires in COVID-19. Some clones are missing from TCRdb's copy, which holds only in-frame ones; the method was immunoSEQ multiplex PCR. The sample includes around 250,000 clones, about 90% of them seen just once. Sample: PBMCs or T cells enriched from blood (not recorded which). These receptors were obtained from a woman aged 40 to 49 who had been exposed to COVID-19. The CDR3 runs from the conserved cysteine through the conserved F or W. Each record gives: CDR3 length, clone size, V gene, J gene, D gene, CDR3 DNA, CDR3 protein. D genes are given only for firm matches. Where a row states a size, it is once, few, many or the class of an expanded clone; other rows omit it.

cdr3_length: 16
clone_size: .
v_call: TRBV5-4
j_call: TRBJ2-3
d_call: TRBD2
cdr3_nt: TGTGCCAGCAGCGGTGCCAGCGGGAGGGGCACAGATACGCAGTATTTT
cdr3_aa: CASSGASGRGTDTQYF

cdr3_length: 15
clone_size: .
v_call: TRBV6-5
j_call: TRBJ1-5
d_call: .
cdr3_nt: TGTGCCAGCAGCAGGGGATATAGGGTCAATCAGCCCCAGCATTTT
cdr3_aa: CASSRGYRVNQPQHF

cdr3_length: 16
clone_size: .
v_call: TRBV18
j_call: TRBJ2-5
d_call: TRBD2
cdr3_nt: TGTGCCAGCTCACCACGGGATAGCGGGAACCAAGAGACCCAGTACTTC
cdr3_aa: CASSPRDSGNQETQYF

cdr3_length: 16
clone_size: .
v_call: TRBV4-2
j_call: TRBJ2-1
d_call: TRBD2
cdr3_nt: TGTGCCAGCAGCCTGGGGGCGGCGGGAGGAGGAAATGAGCAGTTCTTC
cdr3_aa: CASSLGAAGGGNEQFF

cdr3_length: 15
clone_size: once
v_call: TRBV6-1
j_call: TRBJ2-6
d_call: .
cdr3_nt: TGTGCCAGCAGCGAAGCGAGAGTAGCGTCCAACGTCCTGACTTTC
cdr3_aa: CASSEARVASNVLTF

cdr3_length: 15
clone_size: .
v_call: TRBV2
j_call: TRBJ2-1
d_call: .
cdr3_nt: TGTGCCAGCAGCGCCGGGACTCGCGGTGGCAATGAGCAGTTCTTC
cdr3_aa: CASSAGTRGGNEQFF

cdr3_length: 16
clone_size: .
v_call: TRBV9
j_call: TRBJ2-3
d_call: TRBD2
cdr3_nt: TGTGCCAGCAGCGACACCGGGACTAGCGTGACAGATACGCAGTATTTT
cdr3_aa: CASSDTGTSVTDTQYF

cdr3_length: 15
clone_size: .
v_call: TRBV11-2
j_call: TRBJ1-3
d_call: .
cdr3_nt: TGTGCCAGCAGCTCACCCAGGGGTTCTGGAAACACCATATATTTT
cdr3_aa: CASSSPRGSGNTIYF

cdr3_length: 16
clone_size: .
v_call: TRBV7-2
j_call: TRBJ2-2
d_call: .
cdr3_nt: TGTGCCAGCAGCTTTTTTCAGATCGCGAACACCGGGGAGCTGTTTTTT
cdr3_aa: CASSFFQIANTGELFF

cdr3_length: 15
clone_size: .
v_call: TRBV19
j_call: TRBJ2-5
d_call: TRBD2
cdr3_nt: TGTGCCAGTAGTATAACTAGCGGGAGATTGGAGACCCAGTACTTC
cdr3_aa: CASSITSGRLETQYF

cdr3_length: 15
clone_size: .
v_call: TRBV7-2
j_call: TRBJ2-1
d_call: TRBD2
cdr3_nt: TGTGCCAGCAGCGCACTAGCGGGAACCAACAATGAGCAGTTCTTC
cdr3_aa: CASSALAGTNNEQFF

cdr3_length: 15
clone_size: .
v_call: TRBV5-1
j_call: TRBJ1-6
d_call: TRBD1
cdr3_nt: TGCGCCAGCAGCCTGGACAGGGTAGATAATTCACCCCTCCACTTT
cdr3_aa: CASSLDRVDNSPLHF

cdr3_length: 18
clone_size: .
v_call: TRBV9
j_call: TRBJ2-1
d_call: TRBD1
cdr3_nt: TGTGCCAGCAGCCCCCGTCTGACCGGGACAGGGGGCTACAATGAGCAGTTCTTC
cdr3_aa: CASSPRLTGTGGYNEQFF

cdr3_length: 16
clone_size: few
v_call: TRBV3-1/TRBV3-2
j_call: TRBJ1-4
d_call: .
cdr3_nt: TGTGCCAGCAGCCAAGGTTACGGGGGGCTTGGTGAAAAACTGTTTTTT
cdr3_aa: CASSQGYGGLGEKLFF

cdr3_length: 19
clone_size: .
v_call: TRBV7-6
j_call: TRBJ2-2
d_call: TRBD2
cdr3_nt: TGTGCCAGCAGCTTAGCCCCCCCTACTAGCGGGAGGTCCACCGGGGAGCTGTTTTTT
cdr3_aa: CASSLAPPTSGRSTGELFF

cdr3_length: 14
clone_size: .
v_call: TRBV10-3
j_call: TRBJ1-2
d_call: .
cdr3_nt: TGTGCCATCGGCCCTCCCGAGCAGGGTAGTGGCTACACCTTC
cdr3_aa: CAIGPPEQGSGYTF

cdr3_length: 15
clone_size: .
v_call: TRBV9
j_call: TRBJ1-1
d_call: .
cdr3_nt: TGTGCCAGCAGCGTAGTGGCAGGGAAAGGAACTGAAGCTTTCTTT
cdr3_aa: CASSVVAGKGTEAFF

cdr3_length: 15
clone_size: .
v_call: TRBV6-1
j_call: TRBJ1-1
d_call: .
cdr3_nt: TGTGCCAGCAGTGAATCGTTTAGTTATGACACTGAAGCTTTCTTT
cdr3_aa: CASSESFSYDTEAFF

cdr3_length: 14
clone_size: few
v_call: TRBV3-1/TRBV3-2
j_call: TRBJ1-1
d_call: .
cdr3_nt: TGTGCCAGCAGCCAAAAACAGGGAAACACTGAAGCTTTCTTT
cdr3_aa: CASSQKQGNTEAFF

cdr3_length: 15
clone_size: few
v_call: TRBV7-9
j_call: TRBJ1-1
d_call: .
cdr3_nt: TGTGCCAGCAGTCCGCCGCGGGGATTGAACACTGAAGCTTTCTTT
cdr3_aa: CASSPPRGLNTEAFF

cdr3_length: 15
clone_size: .
v_call: TRBV7-9
j_call: TRBJ1-2
d_call: .
cdr3_nt: TGTGCCAGCAGCGGTTCTGGCGGATATAACTATGGCTACACCTTC
cdr3_aa: CASSGSGGYNYGYTF

cdr3_length: 14
clone_size: .
v_call: TRBV7-3
j_call: TRBJ2-1
d_call: TRBD2
cdr3_nt: TGTGCCAGCAAAGCGGGAGGGGTCTCCAATGAGCAGTTCTTC
cdr3_aa: CASKAGGVSNEQFF

cdr3_length: 18
clone_size: few
v_call: TRBV3-1/TRBV3-2
j_call: TRBJ2-2
d_call: TRBD2
cdr3_nt: TGTGCCAGCAGCCAATCCAGCGGGGGGTCCTCGAACACCGGGGAGCTGTTTTTT
cdr3_aa: CASSQSSGGSSNTGELFF

cdr3_length: 16
clone_size: .
v_call: TRBV6-4
j_call: TRBJ2-3
d_call: .
cdr3_nt: TGTGCCAGCAGTGACTGGGCGGGTGCTAGCACAGATACGCAGTATTTT
cdr3_aa: CASSDWAGASTDTQYF

cdr3_length: 15
clone_size: .
v_call: TRBV2
j_call: TRBJ2-7
d_call: TRBD1
cdr3_nt: TGTGCCAGCAGTGGACGGGACAGGTCTGCCTACGAGCAGTACTTC
cdr3_aa: CASSGRDRSAYEQYF

cdr3_length: 13
clone_size: once
v_call: TRBV11-3
j_call: TRBJ2-1
d_call: TRBD1
cdr3_nt: TGTGCCAGCAGCCAGGGGGCTCCCAATGAGCAGTTCTTC
cdr3_aa: CASSQGAPNEQFF

cdr3_length: 12
clone_size: .
v_call: TRBV28
j_call: TRBJ2-7
d_call: .
cdr3_nt: TGTGCCAGCAGCCGAGGCTCCTACGAGCAGTACTTC
cdr3_aa: CASSRGSYEQYF

cdr3_length: 13
clone_size: .
v_call: TRBV6-5
j_call: TRBJ1-2
d_call: .
cdr3_nt: TGTGCCAGCAGTCCGGTCCTTTCCTATGGCTACACCTTC
cdr3_aa: CASSPVLSYGYTF

cdr3_length: 13
clone_size: .
v_call: TRBV7-8
j_call: TRBJ2-7
d_call: .
cdr3_nt: TGTGCCAGCAGCCTAGCTATCTACTACGAGCAGTACTTC
cdr3_aa: CASSLAIYYEQYF

cdr3_length: 15
clone_size: .
v_call: TRBV7-2
j_call: TRBJ2-5
d_call: TRBD2
cdr3_nt: TGTGCCAGCAGCTTAGGAGCGGGGGGTAGGGAGACCCAGTACTTC
cdr3_aa: CASSLGAGGRETQYF

cdr3_length: 14
clone_size: .
v_call: TRBV4-3
j_call: TRBJ2-2
d_call: .
cdr3_nt: TGCGCCAGCAGCCAAGTGGAGGGATCCGGGGAGCTGTTTTTT
cdr3_aa: CASSQVEGSGELFF

cdr3_length: 15
clone_size: .
v_call: TRBV5-5
j_call: TRBJ2-1
d_call: TRBD2
cdr3_nt: TGTGCCAGCAGCTCTAGCGGGCGCTCCTACAATGAGCAGTTCTTC
cdr3_aa: CASSSSGRSYNEQFF

cdr3_length: 22
clone_size: .
v_call: TRBV5-1
j_call: TRBJ2-2
d_call: TRBD2
cdr3_nt: TGTGCCAGCAGCCCCGATACGTATATTGGATTACTAGCGGGAGGGAACACCGGGGAGCTGTTTTTT
cdr3_aa: CASSPDTYIGLLAGGNTGELFF

cdr3_length: 12
clone_size: .
v_call: TRBV11-3
j_call: TRBJ2-1
d_call: .
cdr3_nt: TGTGCCAGCAGCTTGGAGGGCAATGAGCAGTTCTTC
cdr3_aa: CASSLEGNEQFF

cdr3_length: 14
clone_size: .
v_call: TRBV2
j_call: TRBJ1-1
d_call: .
cdr3_nt: TGTGCCAGCAGAGTCAGGATCGCGTGGACTGAAGCTTTCTTT
cdr3_aa: CASRVRIAWTEAFF

cdr3_length: 18
clone_size: .
v_call: TRBV10-3
j_call: TRBJ2-2
d_call: TRBD2
cdr3_nt: TGTGCCATCAGTGGCCTAGCGGGAGGGCCCTCGAACACCGGGGAGCTGTTTTTT
cdr3_aa: CAISGLAGGPSNTGELFF

cdr3_length: 16
clone_size: .
v_call: TRBV6-5
j_call: TRBJ1-1
d_call: .
cdr3_nt: TGTGCCAGCAGTTACTGGTGGGGGTCGGGACACTCTGAAGCTTTCTTT
cdr3_aa: CASSYWWGSGHSEAFF

cdr3_length: 14
clone_size: .
v_call: TRBV7-2
j_call: TRBJ1-3
d_call: .
cdr3_nt: TGTGCCAGCAGGATGGGCACCTCTGGAAACACCATATATTTT
cdr3_aa: CASRMGTSGNTIYF

cdr3_length: 15
clone_size: once
v_call: TRBV24-1
j_call: TRBJ1-1
d_call: TRBD1
cdr3_nt: TGTGCCACCAGTGATTTTGACAGGGTGAGCACTGAAGCTTTCTTT
cdr3_aa: CATSDFDRVSTEAFF

cdr3_length: 14
clone_size: .
v_call: TRBV3-1/TRBV3-2
j_call: TRBJ2-3
d_call: TRBD2
cdr3_nt: TGTGCCAGCAGCCAAAGTAGCGGGGGACATACGCAGTATTTT
cdr3_aa: CASSQSSGGHTQYF

cdr3_length: 14
clone_size: few
v_call: TRBV19
j_call: TRBJ1-1
d_call: TRBD1
cdr3_nt: TGTGCCAGTAGTATCCAGGGGGCAGGCACTGAAGCTTTCTTT
cdr3_aa: CASSIQGAGTEAFF

cdr3_length: 13
clone_size: .
v_call: TRBV27
j_call: TRBJ1-1
d_call: .
cdr3_nt: TGTGCCAGCAGTTGGCAGGTGAACACTGAAGCTTTCTTT
cdr3_aa: CASSWQVNTEAFF

cdr3_length: 14
clone_size: .
v_call: TRBV2
j_call: TRBJ1-4
d_call: TRBD1
cdr3_nt: TGTGCCAGCAGCCGGGACAGGGCGGAAGAAAAACTGTTTTTT
cdr3_aa: CASSRDRAEEKLFF

cdr3_length: 14
clone_size: .
v_call: TRBV19
j_call: TRBJ2-2
d_call: .
cdr3_nt: TGTGCCAGTACCTACGATGCGAACACCGGGGAGCTGTTTTTT
cdr3_aa: CASTYDANTGELFF

cdr3_length: 15
clone_size: once
v_call: TRBV11-2
j_call: TRBJ1-6
d_call: TRBD1
cdr3_nt: TGTGCCAGCAGCTTGACAGGGTCTCCAGGTTCACCCCTCCACTTT
cdr3_aa: CASSLTGSPGSPLHF

cdr3_length: 16
clone_size: .
v_call: TRBV28
j_call: TRBJ1-2
d_call: TRBD1
cdr3_nt: TGTGCCAGCAGTCCCCCCCCGGGACAGGGGGGCTATGGCTACACCTTC
cdr3_aa: CASSPPPGQGGYGYTF

cdr3_length: 13
clone_size: .
v_call: TRBV7-2
j_call: TRBJ1-1
d_call: .
cdr3_nt: TGTGCCAGCAGCTTAGCTCAGGGTACTGAAGCTTTCTTT
cdr3_aa: CASSLAQGTEAFF